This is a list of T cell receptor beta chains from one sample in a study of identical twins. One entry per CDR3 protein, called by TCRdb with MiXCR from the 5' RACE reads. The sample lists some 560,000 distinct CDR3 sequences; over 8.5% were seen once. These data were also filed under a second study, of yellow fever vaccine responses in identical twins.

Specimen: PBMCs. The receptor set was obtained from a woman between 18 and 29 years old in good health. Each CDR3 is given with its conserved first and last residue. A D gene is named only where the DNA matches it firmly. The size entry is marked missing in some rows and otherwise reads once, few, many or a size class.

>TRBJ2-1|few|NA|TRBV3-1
TGTGCCAGCAGCCAACTCTGGGAGAATGAGCAGTTCTTC
CASSQLWENEQFF
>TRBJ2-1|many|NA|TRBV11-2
TGTGCCAGCAGCCCCGGGACACCCAACAATGAGCAGTTCTTC
CASSPGTPNNEQFF
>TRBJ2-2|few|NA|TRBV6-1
TGTGCCAGCAGGGGTGCTAAGGACGGCCGTTGGGTCCCGGAGCTGTTTTTT
CASRGAKDGRWVPELFF
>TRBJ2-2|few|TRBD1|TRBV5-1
TGCGCCAGCAGCTCCTGGGACAGGGGCATCCCCGGGGAGCTGTTTTTT
CASSSWDRGIPGELFF
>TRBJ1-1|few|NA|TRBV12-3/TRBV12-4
TGTGCCAGCTCAAGGGGGGGTCTAACTGAAGCTTTCTTT
CASSRGGLTEAFF
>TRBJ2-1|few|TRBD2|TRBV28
TGTGCCAGCGGAAGAACTAGCGGGAAGCTCTACAATGAGCAGTTCTTC
CASGRTSGKLYNEQFF
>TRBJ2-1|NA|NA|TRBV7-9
TGTGCCAGCAGCCCCAGGGCCGTTAATGAGCAGTTCTTC
CASSPRAVNEQFF
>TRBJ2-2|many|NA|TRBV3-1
TGTGCCAGCAGCCAAGCACCCACCGGGGAGCTGTTTTTT
CASSQAPTGELFF
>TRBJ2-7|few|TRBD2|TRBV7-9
TGTGCCAGCACCCCTTACGGACTAGCGGACTACGAGCAGTACTTC
CASTPYGLADYEQYF
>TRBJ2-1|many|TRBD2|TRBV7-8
TGTGCCAGCAGCCCCGTCGGGCAGCGGGGGTACTACAATGAGCAGTTCTTC
CASSPVGQRGYYNEQFF
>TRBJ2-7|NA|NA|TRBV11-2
TGTGCCAGCAGCCAGAAGAACGAGCAGTACTTC
CASSQKNEQYF
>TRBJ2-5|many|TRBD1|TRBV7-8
TGTGCCAGCAGCCTCGGACAGGGCTGGGAAGAGACCCAGTACTTC
CASSLGQGWEETQYF
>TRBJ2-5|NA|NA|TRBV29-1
TGCAGCGTTGAAATTAGGGTTGGGGAGACCCAGTACTTC
CSVEIRVGETQYF
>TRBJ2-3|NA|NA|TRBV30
TGTGCCTGGACCCGGGCTAGCAGCTTCACAGATACGCAGTATTTT
CAWTRASSFTDTQYF
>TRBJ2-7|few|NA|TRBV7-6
TGTGCCAGCAGCTTACGCGCGAGGAACTCCGAGCAGTACTTC
CASSLRARNSEQYF
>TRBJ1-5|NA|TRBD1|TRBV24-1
TGTGCCACCCCCCCTTCACAGACAGGGGGCAGGGAGTCACGTTGTCAGCCCCAGCATTTT
CATPPSQTGGRESRCQPQHF
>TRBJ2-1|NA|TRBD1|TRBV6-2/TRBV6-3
TGTGCCAGCGAGGACAGGGGGTACAATGAGCAGTTCTTC
CASEDRGYNEQFF
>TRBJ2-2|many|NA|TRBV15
TGTGCCACCAGCAGCCTAGCAAGGGTCGGGGAGCTGTTTTTT
CATSSLARVGELFF
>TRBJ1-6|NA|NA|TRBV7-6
TGTGCCAGGGCGGGCGGCAGAATTTATTCACCCCTCCACTTT
CARAGGRIYSPLHF
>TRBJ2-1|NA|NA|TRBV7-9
TGTGCCAGCAGCTTAGAGCTGGAGAATCCGACTCAGTTCTTC
CASSLELENPTQFF
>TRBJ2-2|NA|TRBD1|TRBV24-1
TGTGCCACCAGACCACCGGGACAGGGAAACACCGGGGAGCTGTTTTTT
CATRPPGQGNTGELFF
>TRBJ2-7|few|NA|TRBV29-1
TGCAGCGTTGACGACTCGGACAGCGACGAGCAGTACTTC
CSVDDSDSDEQYF
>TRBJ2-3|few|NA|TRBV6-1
TGTGCCAGCACAGGAGTTAAGAGTCGCACAGATACGCAGTATTTT
CASTGVKSRTDTQYF
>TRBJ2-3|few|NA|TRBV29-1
TGCAGCGTTGAAGTCCAGCTGGACTACTCCACAGATACGCAGTATTTT
CSVEVQLDYSTDTQYF
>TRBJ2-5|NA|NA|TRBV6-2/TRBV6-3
TGTGCCAGCAGTAAAAACAACAGGGTGGTGGAGACCCAGTACTTC
CASSKNNRVVETQYF
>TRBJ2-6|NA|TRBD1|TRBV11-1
TGTGCCAGCAGAGAACCTCAGGGGGAGAGCTCTGGGGCCAACGTCCTGACTTTC
CASREPQGESSGANVLTF
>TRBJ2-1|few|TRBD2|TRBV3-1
TGTGCCAGCAGCCAAGTGGGACTAGCGGGAGAAGGTGAGCAGTTCTTC
CASSQVGLAGEGEQFF
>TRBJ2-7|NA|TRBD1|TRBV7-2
TGTGCCAGCAGCAAGGGACAGGACTCCGAGCAGTACTTC
CASSKGQDSEQYF
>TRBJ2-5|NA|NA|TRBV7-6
TGTGCCAGCAGCTTAGCGGGCTGGGGAGGAGAGACCCAGTACTTC
CASSLAGWGGETQYF
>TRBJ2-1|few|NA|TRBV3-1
TGTGCCAGCAGCCAGGTCATAAGCTCCTACAATGAGCAGTTCTTC
CASSQVISSYNEQFF
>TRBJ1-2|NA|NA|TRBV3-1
TGTGCCAGCAGCCAAGATGTACCGGGGCATGGCTACACCTTC
CASSQDVPGHGYTF
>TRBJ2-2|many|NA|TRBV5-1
TGCGCCAGCAGCTCAGACCTAACCGGGGAGCTGTTTTTT
CASSSDLTGELFF
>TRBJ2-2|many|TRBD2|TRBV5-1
TGCGCCAGCAGCCGGATGAGCGGGAGGGCCGGCGGGGAGCTGTTTTTT
CASSRMSGRAGGELFF
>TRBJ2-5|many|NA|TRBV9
TGTGCCAGCAGCGCTGGGTGGGCAGGACAAGAGACCCAGTACTTC
CASSAGWAGQETQYF
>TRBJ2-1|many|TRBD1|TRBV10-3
TGTGCCATCCGACAGGGTGAATCCTACAATGAGCAGTTCTTC
CAIRQGESYNEQFF
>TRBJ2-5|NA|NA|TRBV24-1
TGTGCCACCAGTGACCCCGCCGGTACAGAGACCCAGTACTTC
CATSDPAGTETQYF
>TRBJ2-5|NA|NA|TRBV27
TGTGCCAGCAGTTTATTGAAGGGAGAGACCCAGTACTTC
CASSLLKGETQYF
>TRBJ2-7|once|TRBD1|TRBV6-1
TGTGCCAACAGTGCCCGGGACAGGGGCGCCTACGAGCAGTACTTC
CANSARDRGAYEQYF
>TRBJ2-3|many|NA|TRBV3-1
TGTGCCAGCAGCCAGGGACCCGCCACCACAGATACGCAGTATTTT
CASSQGPATTDTQYF
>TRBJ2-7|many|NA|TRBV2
TGTGCCAGCAGTGAAGTCTCCTACGAGCAGTACTTC
CASSEVSYEQYF
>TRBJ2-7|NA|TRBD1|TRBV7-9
TGTGCCAGCAGCCCCCTCGGTATAGACAGGGGTGCCGAGCAGTACTTC
CASSPLGIDRGAEQYF
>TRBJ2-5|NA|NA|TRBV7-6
TGTGCCAGCAGCCGAAGTCTAGCTTCAGAGACCCAGTACTTC
CASSRSLASETQYF
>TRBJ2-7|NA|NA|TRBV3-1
TGTGCCAGCAGCCAAGGGTTTGGGGGAACCTACGAGCAGTACTTC
CASSQGFGGTYEQYF
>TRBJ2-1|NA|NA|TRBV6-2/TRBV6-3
TGTGCCAGCAGTCATCAGGGAACGGAATACAATGAGCAGTTCTTC
CASSHQGTEYNEQFF
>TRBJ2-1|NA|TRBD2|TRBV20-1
TGCAGTGCTAAACCGCCGACTAGCTATGACAATGAGCAGTTCTTC
CSAKPPTSYDNEQFF
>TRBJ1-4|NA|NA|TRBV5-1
TGCGCCAGCAGCTTTGGTGTTTCGGAAAAACTGTTTTTT
CASSFGVSEKLFF
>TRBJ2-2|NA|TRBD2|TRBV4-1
TGCGCCAGCAGCAATAGCGGACTAGCGGGTTCCACCGGGGAGCTGTTTTTT
CASSNSGLAGSTGELFF
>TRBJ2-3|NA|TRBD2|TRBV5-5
TGTGCCAGCAGCTCGCGGGAGGGGAGCACAGATACGCAGTATTTT
CASSSREGSTDTQYF
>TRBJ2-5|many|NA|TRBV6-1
TGTGCCAGCAGTCCCCCCTCGGCAGGGGAAGAGACCCAGTACTTC
CASSPPSAGEETQYF
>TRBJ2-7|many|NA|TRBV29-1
TGCAGCGTTGAAGAAGCAGGCAGTCTTTACGAGCAGTACTTC
CSVEEAGSLYEQYF
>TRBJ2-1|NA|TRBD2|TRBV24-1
TGTGCCACCAGTGACCTAGCGGGAGCTGTAGATGAGCAGTTCTTC
CATSDLAGAVDEQFF
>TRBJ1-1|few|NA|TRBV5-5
TGTGCCAGCAACCTAGGACAGCTTGAAGCTTTCTTT
CASNLGQLEAFF
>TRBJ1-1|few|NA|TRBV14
TGTGCCAGCAGCCTCAAGATAGGGGCGTACACTGAAGCTTTCTTT
CASSLKIGAYTEAFF
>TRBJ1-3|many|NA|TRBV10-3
TGTGCCATCAGTGAGTCGTTCACTGGAAACACCATATATTTT
CAISESFTGNTIYF
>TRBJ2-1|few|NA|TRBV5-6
TGTGCCAGCAGCAGTGTCGGGTGGGAGTCCTACAATGAGCAGTTCTTC
CASSSVGWESYNEQFF
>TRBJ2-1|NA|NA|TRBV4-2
TGTGCCAGCAGCCAGGGAACTGAACAGGTACATGAGCAGTTCTTC
CASSQGTEQVHEQFF